This T cell receptor (beta chain) was recovered during a study of blood T cell repertoires in COVID-19. Study summary: COVID-19 samples collected from the United States, Italy and Spain covered acute and convalescent phases.

This CDR3 is built from 11 residues. Germline CDR1 reads KGHDR; CDR2 reads SFDVKD. After removal of 11 bases from V and 7 bases from J, the junction contained 6 bases not matched to a gene. TCRdb's copy holds only in-frame clones and misses some; the assay was immunoSEQ multiplex PCR. The sample yields approximately 120,000 clones, about 74% seen once. V is TRBV24-1 and J is TRBJ2-7; TRBD2 matches at 8 bases. Source material: peripheral blood. The clonotype was recovered from an elderly man with COVID-19, enrolled during active disease. The CDR3 bases are TGTGCCAAGCGGGAGTCTGGTGAGCAGTACTTC. Its translation: CAKRESGEQYF.